The next 3 T cell receptor beta chains were all read from a single sample in a study of blood T cell repertoires in COVID-19. Profiling relied on immunoSEQ multiplex PCR, and the TCRdb table lists in-frame clones only, not all of them. Altogether 110,000 to 150,000 clones are present, 84% being singletons, with the ten largest covering approximately 5.8%. Sequenced material: peripheral blood. The receptors were sampled from a human donor in a cohort sampled during active COVID-19.

The chain uses TRBV6-6 and TRBJ1-1, with TRBD1 matching 9 bases. J was trimmed by 3 bases and V by 2 bases; bases with no gene match: 4. Germline CDR1 reads MNHNY; CDR2 reads SVGAGI (reference sequence). The CDR3 has 15 residues. This chain's CDR3 is CASSYQQGAYTEAFF. CDR3 DNA sequence: TGTGCCAGCAGTTACCAACAGGGGGCGTACACTGAAGCTTTCTTT.

The chain joins TRBV7-2 to TRBJ2-2, with TRBD1 matching 10 bases. Germline CDR1 and CDR2: SGHTA and FQGNSA. Losses at the gene ends were 1 base for V and 7 bases for J; bases not matched to a gene: 6. CDR3 length equals 16 residues. CDR3: CASSLGVTGGIGELFF. CDR3 bases: TGTGCCAGCAGCTTAGGGGTGACAGGGGGCATCGGGGAGCTGTTTTTT.

This chain links TRBV5-1 with TRBJ2-1; D call uncertain. The CDR3 runs to 17 residues. The V end lost 0 bases, the J end lost 9 bases, and 22 bases lay between the germline ends. Germline loops: CDR1 SGHRS, CDR2 YFSETQ. The CDR3 here is CASSLAYTRGIGREQFF. CDR3 sequence (DNA): TGCGCCAGCAGCTTGGCTTACACGAGAGGAATCGGCCGTGAGCAGTTCTTC.